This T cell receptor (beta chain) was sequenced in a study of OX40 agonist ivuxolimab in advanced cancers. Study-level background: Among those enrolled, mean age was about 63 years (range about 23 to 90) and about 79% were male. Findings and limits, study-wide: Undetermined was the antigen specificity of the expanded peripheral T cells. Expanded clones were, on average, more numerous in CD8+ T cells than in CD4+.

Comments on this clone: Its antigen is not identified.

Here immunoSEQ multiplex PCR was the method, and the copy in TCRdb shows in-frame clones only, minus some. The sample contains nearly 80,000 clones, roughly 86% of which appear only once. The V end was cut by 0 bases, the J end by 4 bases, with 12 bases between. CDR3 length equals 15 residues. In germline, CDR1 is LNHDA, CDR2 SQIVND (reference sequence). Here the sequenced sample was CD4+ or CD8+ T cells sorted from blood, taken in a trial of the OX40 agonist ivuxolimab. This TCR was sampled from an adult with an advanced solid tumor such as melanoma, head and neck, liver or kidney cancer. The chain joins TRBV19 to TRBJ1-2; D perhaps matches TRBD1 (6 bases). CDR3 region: CASSIDPGGPYGYTF. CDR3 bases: TGTGCCAGTAGTATAGACCCGGGGGGCCCCTATGGCTACACCTTC.